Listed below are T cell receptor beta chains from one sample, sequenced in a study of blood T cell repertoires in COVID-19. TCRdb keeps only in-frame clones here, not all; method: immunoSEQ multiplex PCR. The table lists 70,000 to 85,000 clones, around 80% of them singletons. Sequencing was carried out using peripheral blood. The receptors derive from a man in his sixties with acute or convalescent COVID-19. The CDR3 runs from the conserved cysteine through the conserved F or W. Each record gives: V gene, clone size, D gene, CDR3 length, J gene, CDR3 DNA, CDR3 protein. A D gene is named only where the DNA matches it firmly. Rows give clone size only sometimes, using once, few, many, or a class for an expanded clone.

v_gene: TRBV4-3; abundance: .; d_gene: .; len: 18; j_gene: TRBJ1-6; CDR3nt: TGCGCCAGCAGCCAAGATTGGGGCGCGGCGGGGGGAGGCTCACCCCTCCACTTT; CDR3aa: CASSQDWGAAGGGSPLHF
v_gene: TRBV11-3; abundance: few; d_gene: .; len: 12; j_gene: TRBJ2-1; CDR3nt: TGTGCCAGCAGCTTAGTTCCGGATGAGCAGTTCTTC; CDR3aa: CASSLVPDEQFF
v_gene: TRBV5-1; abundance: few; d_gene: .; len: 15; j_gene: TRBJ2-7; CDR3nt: TGCGCCAGCAGCTTGGTCGAAACTTCGACTTACGAGCAGTACTTC; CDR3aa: CASSLVETSTYEQYF
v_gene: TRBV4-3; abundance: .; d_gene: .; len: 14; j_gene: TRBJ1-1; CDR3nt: TGCGCCAGCAGCCAAGAGGCACAGAACACTGAAGCTTTCTTT; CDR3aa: CASSQEAQNTEAFF
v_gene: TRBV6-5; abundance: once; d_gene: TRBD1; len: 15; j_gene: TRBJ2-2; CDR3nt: TGTGCCACTAGAGGGGACAGGGTGAGGGTCGGGGAGCTGTTTTTT; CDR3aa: CATRGDRVRVGELFF
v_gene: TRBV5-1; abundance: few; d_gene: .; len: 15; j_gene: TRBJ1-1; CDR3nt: TGCGCCAGCAGCTTGGTGGTTTACACGAACACTGAAGCTTTCTTT; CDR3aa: CASSLVVYTNTEAFF
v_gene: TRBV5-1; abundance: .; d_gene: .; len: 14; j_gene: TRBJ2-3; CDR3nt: TGCGCCAGCTACCGAATGGCTAGCACAGATACGCAGTATTTT; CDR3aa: CASYRMASTDTQYF
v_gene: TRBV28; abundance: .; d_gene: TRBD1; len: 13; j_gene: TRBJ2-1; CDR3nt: TGTGCCAGCAGTTTTAACAGGGGTACTGAGCAGTTCTTC; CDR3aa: CASSFNRGTEQFF
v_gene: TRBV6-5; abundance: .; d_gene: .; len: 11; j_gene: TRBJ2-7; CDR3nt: TGTGCCAGCAGTTCCCTCAGCGGGCAGTACTTC; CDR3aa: CASSSLSGQYF
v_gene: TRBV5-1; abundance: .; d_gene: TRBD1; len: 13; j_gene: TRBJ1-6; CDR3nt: TGCGCCAGCAGCTTGACAACAGGGGAACCCCTCCACTTT; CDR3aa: CASSLTTGEPLHF
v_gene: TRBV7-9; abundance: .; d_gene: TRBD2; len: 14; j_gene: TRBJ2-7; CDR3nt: TGTGCCAGCAGCGCCGGACTAGCGGGACGCGAGCAGTACTTC; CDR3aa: CASSAGLAGREQYF
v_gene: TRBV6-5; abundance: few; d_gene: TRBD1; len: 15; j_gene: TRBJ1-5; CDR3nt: TGTGCCAGCAGACGAACAGGGGAGAGCAATCAGCCCCAGCATTTT; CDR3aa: CASRRTGESNQPQHF
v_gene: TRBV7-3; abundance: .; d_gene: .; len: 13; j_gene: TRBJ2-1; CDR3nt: TGTGCCAGCAGCTTACAGGGGTACAATGAGCAGTTCTTC; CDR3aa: CASSLQGYNEQFF